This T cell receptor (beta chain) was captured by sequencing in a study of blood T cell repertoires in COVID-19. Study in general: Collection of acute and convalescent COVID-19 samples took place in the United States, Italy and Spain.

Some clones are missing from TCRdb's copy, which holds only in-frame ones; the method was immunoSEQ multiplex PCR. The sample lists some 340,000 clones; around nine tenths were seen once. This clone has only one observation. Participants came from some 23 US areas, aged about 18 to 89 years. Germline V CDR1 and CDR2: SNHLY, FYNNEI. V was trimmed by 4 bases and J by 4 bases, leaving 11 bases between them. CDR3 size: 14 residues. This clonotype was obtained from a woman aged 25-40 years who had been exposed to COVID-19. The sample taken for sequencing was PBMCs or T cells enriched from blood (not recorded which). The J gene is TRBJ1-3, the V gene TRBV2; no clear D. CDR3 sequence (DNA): TGTGCCAGCAGTGTCGGCGGTTCCGGAAACACCATATATTTT. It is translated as CASSVGGSGNTIYF.